This TCR beta chain derives from a study of blood T cell repertoires in COVID-19. Across the whole study: From the United States, Italy and Spain came samples of acute and convalescent COVID-19. PBMCs, B-cell-depleted T cells, or T cells were the source of the cDNA or gDNA that made up the material.

Trimming took 9 bases from V and 0 from J; bases not matched to a gene: 7. The germline CDR1 and CDR2 sequences are SGHRS and YFSETQ. The CDR3 has 14 amino acids. Measured with immunoSEQ multiplex PCR; TCRdb has only the in-frame clones, and not every one. The sample carries about 210,000 clones, 70% to 90% recorded once. The sequence came from a man in his forties with acute or convalescent COVID-19. The source material was peripheral blood. This chain links TRBV5-1 with TRBJ2-7, with TRBD1 identical over 9 bases. DNA for the CDR3: TGCGCCACCCGGGACAGGGTTAGCTCCTACGAGCAGTACTTC. Translating it yields CATRDRVSSYEQYF.